This T cell receptor (beta chain) was retrieved from a study of shared clonotypes between healthy human individuals. In the study overall: Contributing individuals were a couple of females and a few males aged 18 to 49. Notes on the study in general: Between a few donors, naive CD4 clonotypes were shared at a level of about 5%.

Participating donors were healthy, HIV-negative adults free of recent acute infections or vaccinations. Deep-level assay runs were performed. Sequencing used immunoSEQ multiplex PCR; TCRdb keeps in-frame clones, though not all of them. The sample shows roughly 410,000 clones, about 96% of them seen only once. Trimming cost V 1 base and J 3 bases, with 6 bases left between them. CDR1 is SGHNT, CDR2 YYREEE, per germline (reference sequence). CDR3 length: 13 residues. A note on this clone: What it binds is unknown. Other DNA sequences from this sample encode an identical CDR3 as well.

This TCR derives from a man in his thirties or forties in good health. V is TRBV5-4 and J is TRBJ2-3; D is perhaps TRBD1 (5 bases). Material for sequencing was memory CD8+ T cells sorted from blood. The subset is: CD45RO+ cells pooled with CCR7-negative TemRA cells. CDR3 loop: CASSLPGTDTQYF. The CDR3 DNA is TGTGCCAGCAGCTTGCCAGGGACAGATACGCAGTATTTT.